Sequencing of this T cell receptor (beta chain) was carried out in a study of shared clonotypes between healthy human individuals. Study-wide findings and caveats: Compared with clonotypes that all four donors shared, non-shared clonotypes had lower generation probabilities. Naive subsets usually exceeded memory subsets in estimated richness.

Germline V CDR1 and CDR2: MDHEN, SYDVKM. The CDR3 runs to 13 residues. Trimming removed 10 bases at V and 5 bases at J, with 14 bases between. Turning to this clone: What it recognizes is unknown.

Profiling relied on immunoSEQ multiplex PCR, and the TCRdb table lists in-frame clones only, not all of them. The sample includes some 2,100,000 clones, approximately 94% of them seen just once. CD45RO-negative cells were positively selected for CCR7, leaving out terminally differentiated effector memory CD45RA+ cells. This receptor was obtained from a man aged 18 to 35 in good health. Some clones in this sample may be carry-over from other donors' samples. The chain joins TRBV28 to TRBJ2-2; tentatively, D is TRBD2 (6 bases). What was sequenced was naive CD8+ T cells from PBMCs. The CDR3 region is CANLSRETGELFF. CDR3 nucleotides: TGTGCCAACCTTTCACGGGAGACCGGGGAGCTGTTTTTT.